The clone carrying this TCR beta chain was observed at least ten times. The antigen remains unidentified. This record belongs to a study of T-cell reconstitution after alpha-beta-depleted transplantation in children. Regarding the study as a whole: Alpha-beta T cells about two months after transplant reportedly derived from several hundred expanded graft clones. T-cell numbers and diversity, one year after transplant, stemmed largely from T cells that were newly produced. Surviving recipient T cells and thymic progenitors accounted for the high day-60 TCRbeta diversity observed in some patients.

V was pared by 5 bases and J by 3 bases, with 10 bases between. This CDR3 comprises 12 residues. Germline CDR1 is DFQATT and CDR2 is SNEGSKA (reference sequence). The TCRbeta library incorporated unique molecular identifiers. TCRdb re-derived calls from the PCR reads in MiXCR, one entry per CDR3 protein. This repertoire shows roughly 180,000 distinct CDR3 sequences, 11% found once; its top ten account for roughly 13%. The genes are TRBV20-1 and TRBJ2-5; D perhaps matches TRBD1 (5 bases). Specimen: PBMCs, collected before TCRalphabeta/CD19-depleted stem cell transplant. The clonotype comes from a boy aged 2 to 10 with acute myeloid leukemia, due to receive a stem cell transplant. CDR3 nucleotides: TGCAGTGCTTTCGACAGTAAAGAGACCCAGTACTTC. The encoded protein is CSAFDSKETQYF.